The rows below give T cell receptor beta chains drawn from one sample of a study of cytomegalovirus exposure and HLA in healthy donors. Clones were read by immunoSEQ multiplex PCR, and TCRdb kept only the in-frame ones, dropping some. Of around 170,000 clones in the sample, 80% were seen once. Sequencing used PBMCs. The source is a woman aged 25 to 39 in good health and CMV-seronegative. Both conserved end residues are part of each CDR3. D genes are given only for firm matches. Clone size appears in some rows only: once, few, many, or a class for an expanded clone.

len	j_gene	v_gene	d_gene	abundance	CDR3aa	CDR3nt
14	TRBJ2-7	TRBV15	NA	NA	CATSRVSQMGEQYF	TGTGCCACCAGCAGAGTTTCCCAAATGGGCGAGCAGTACTTC
13	TRBJ2-7	TRBV9	TRBD1	NA	CASSARQGPEQYF	TGTGCCAGCAGCGCCCGACAGGGGCCCGAGCAGTACTTC
14	TRBJ1-1	TRBV11-2	TRBD1	NA	CASSWGQGNTEAFF	TGTGCCAGCAGCTGGGGACAGGGGAACACTGAAGCTTTCTTT
14	TRBJ2-1	TRBV27	NA	once	CASSYAQGAGEQFF	TGTGCCAGCAGTTACGCACAGGGTGCCGGTGAGCAGTTCTTC
15	TRBJ2-1	TRBV6-6	NA	NA	CASSYSRGGSGEQFF	TGTGCCAGCAGTTACTCTCGCGGAGGGTCAGGAGAGCAGTTCTTC
14	TRBJ2-2	TRBV18	NA	NA	CASSPLGNTGELFF	TGTGCCAGCTCACCACTCGGGAACACCGGGGAGCTGTTTTTT
14	TRBJ2-7	TRBV5-8	NA	NA	CASSLEQGSYEQYF	TGTGCCAGCAGCTTGGAACAGGGCTCCTACGAGCAGTACTTC
13	TRBJ1-2	TRBV7-9	NA	NA	CASSFADNYGYTF	TGTGCCAGCAGCTTTGCGGATAACTATGGCTACACCTTC
14	TRBJ2-7	TRBV5-1	TRBD1	NA	CASSSQGGVGEQYF	TGCGCCAGCAGCTCACAGGGGGGAGTTGGCGAGCAGTACTTC
11	TRBJ2-1	TRBV15	NA	NA	CATSRGFRQFF	TGTGCCACCAGCCGGGGATTCCGACAGTTCTTC
13	TRBJ1-5	TRBV30	NA	NA	CAWSKGGGQPQHF	TGTGCCTGGAGTAAGGGAGGAGGTCAGCCCCAGCATTTT
14	TRBJ1-2	TRBV4-3	NA	NA	CASSQDSGNYGYTF	TGCGCCAGCAGCCAAGATTCGGGGAACTATGGCTACACCTTC
12	TRBJ1-2	TRBV4-2	TRBD1	once	CASSTGVYGYTF	TGTGCCAGCAGTACAGGGGTCTATGGCTACACCTTC
20	TRBJ2-1	TRBV4-1	TRBD2	NA	CASSQLLGLAGQRSYNEQFF	TGCGCCAGCAGCCAACTACTGGGACTAGCGGGCCAGCGCTCCTACAATGAGCAGTTCTTC
15	TRBJ2-1	TRBV7-3	NA	NA	CASSPTPRPYNEQFF	TGTGCCAGCAGCCCGACTCCGAGACCCTACAATGAGCAGTTCTTC
14	TRBJ2-1	TRBV10-1	NA	NA	CASSTGNPYNEQFF	TGCGCCAGCAGTACAGGGAACCCCTACAATGAGCAGTTCTTC
15	TRBJ1-6	TRBV6-5	NA	NA	CASSFGTPNNSPLHF	TGTGCCAGCAGTTTTGGGACACCTAATAATTCACCCCTCCACTTT
12	TRBJ2-7	TRBV7-9	NA	few	CASSLSSYEQYF	TGTGCCAGCAGCTTGAGCTCCTACGAGCAGTACTTC
12	TRBJ2-1	TRBV4-1	NA	NA	CASSQGGHEQFF	TGCGCCAGCAGCCAAGGGGGGCACGAGCAGTTCTTC
14	TRBJ2-5	TRBV18	NA	NA	CASSLDISSKTQYF	TGTGCCAGCTCCCTTGACATCTCATCCAAGACCCAGTACTTC
14	TRBJ1-1	TRBV9	NA	NA	CASSVDGGRTEAFF	TGTGCCAGCAGCGTAGACGGGGGGCGAACTGAAGCTTTCTTT
16	TRBJ1-2	TRBV18	NA	NA	CASSLEGFTINYGYTF	TGTGCCAGCTCACTGGAGGGGTTTACAATTAACTATGGCTACACCTTC
18	TRBJ1-1	TRBV30	NA	NA	CAWSVKRRTWAGPPEAFF	TGTGCCTGGAGTGTTAAACGGCGGACCTGGGCGGGTCCCCCTGAAGCTTTCTTT
15	TRBJ2-2	TRBV5-1	TRBD1	NA	CASSWGQGYTGELFF	TGCGCCAGCAGCTGGGGACAGGGCTACACCGGGGAGCTGTTTTTT
13	TRBJ2-7	TRBV29-1	TRBD1	NA	CSVSGTGIYEQYF	TGCAGCGTTTCCGGGACAGGAATCTACGAGCAGTACTTC
16	TRBJ2-3	TRBV4-2	NA	NA	CASSPYVGGSTDTQYF	TGTGCCAGCAGCCCCTATGTCGGAGGGAGCACAGATACGCAGTATTTT
13	TRBJ1-2	TRBV28	NA	NA	CASEGQPNYGYTF	TGTGCCAGCGAAGGACAGCCTAACTATGGCTACACCTTC
14	TRBJ1-1	TRBV5-1	NA	once	CASSTQGGRTEAFF	TGCGCCAGCAGCACCCAGGGAGGTAGGACTGAAGCTTTCTTT
14	TRBJ2-5	TRBV6-1	TRBD2	NA	CASTPASGGAAQYF	TGTGCCAGCACCCCGGCTAGCGGGGGAGCGGCCCAGTACTTC
13	TRBJ1-2	TRBV5-4	NA	once	CASSLQGRYGYTF	TGTGCCAGCAGCTTACAGGGTCGGTATGGCTACACCTTC
17	TRBJ1-3	TRBV7-6	TRBD1	NA	CASSSGDRARSGNTIYF	TGTGCCAGCAGCTCCGGGGACAGGGCCAGATCTGGAAACACCATATATTTT
16	TRBJ1-2	TRBV1	NA	once	CTSSPILGGLKYGYTF	TGCACCAGCAGCCCCATCCTGGGAGGGTTAAAGTATGGCTACACCTTC
15	TRBJ2-7	TRBV5-6	NA	NA	CASSLVDSISYEQYF	TGTGCCAGCAGCTTGGTTGACAGTATCTCCTACGAGCAGTACTTC
16	TRBJ2-3	TRBV4-1	TRBD2	NA	CASSQSGAGGTDTQYF	TGCGCCAGCAGCCAATCTGGAGCGGGGGGCACAGATACGCAGTATTTT